The 20 T cell receptor beta chains presented below share a single source sample, sequenced in a study of T cells in Graves' hyperthyroidism and ophthalmopathy. The investigators amplified TCR beta CDR3 regions from RNA transcripts. The HTBI primer set drove a first-round RT-PCR of the TCR CDR3. TCRdb used MiXCR to reprocess the multiplex PCR reads, holding one entry per CDR3 protein. Of around 300,000 distinct CDR3 sequences listed, roughly 14% were seen once; the top ten hold 20% to 25%. Material: blood. These receptors all stem from a woman aged 30 to 39 with Graves' hyperthyroidism.

The rearrangement links TRBV29-1 to TRBJ2-6, with D perhaps TRBD1 (6 bases). The V and J ends lost 2 bases and 4 bases respectively, with 15 bases between them. CDR1 and CDR2 (germline): SQVTM, ANQGSEA. CDR3 length: 16 residues. CDR3 DNA: TGCAGCGTTGAAAACAGGGTCGGGTTGGGGGCCAACGTCCTGACTTTC. Amino acid sequence: CSVENRVGLGANVLTF. The complete variable domain, with remaining parts taken from reference TRBV29-1 and TRBJ2-6, reads SAVISQKPSRDICQRGTSLTIQCQVDSQVTMMFWYRQQPGQSLTLIATANQGSEATYESGFVIDKFPISRPNLTFSTLTVSNMSPEDSSIYLCSVENRVGLGANVLTFGAGSRLTVL.

This clonotype has only one observation. The V gene is TRBV20-1, the J gene TRBJ2-2, with D hard to call. V gave up 1 base and J gave up 6 bases, with 9 bases separating them. Germline lookup yields CDR1 DFQATT and CDR2 SNEGSKA (reference sequence). The CDR3 totals 13 residues. The CDR3: CSARGTWSGELFF. The CDR3, as DNA: TGCAGTGCTAGAGGGACGTGGTCCGGGGAGCTGTTTTTT.

This clonotype was seen repeatedly, ten times or more. This chain uses TRBV12-5 with TRBJ2-1; 8 bases agree with TRBD1. V lost 3 bases to trimming and J lost 2 bases; unmatched junction nucleotides: 3. This CDR3 region has 15 residues. The V gene's germline CDR1 is LGHNT and CDR2 FRNRAP. In DNA form, the CDR3 reads TGTGCTAGTGGTTTAACAGGGGGGACCTACAATGAGCAGTTCTTC. This sequence encodes CASGLTGGTYNEQFF. The full variable domain, with the rest looked up from reference TRBV12-5 and TRBJ2-1, is DARVTQTPRHKVTEMGQEVTMRCQPILGHNTVFWYRQTMMQGLELLAYFRNRAPLDDSGMPKDRFSAEMPDATLATLKIQPSEPRDSAVYFCASGLTGGTYNEQFFGPGTRLTVL.

This clonotype was seen more than once but under ten times. The genes are TRBV4-2 and TRBJ1-6; D possibly corresponds to TRBD1 (5 bases). V lost 0 bases, J lost 9 bases, and 15 bases lay in between. The CDR3 has 16 residues. Germline lookup yields CDR1 LGHNA and CDR2 YNFKEQ. CDR3 amino acids: CASSQDSFGDASPLHF. CDR3 coding DNA: TGTGCCAGCAGCCAAGATTCATTTGGGGACGCTTCACCCCTCCACTTT.

This clonotype has just a few counts. The rearrangement joins TRBV20-1 to TRBJ2-7; 12 bases are shared with TRBD2. The CDR3 contains 15 residues. Germline V gene data show CDR1 as DFQATT and CDR2 as SNEGSKA (reference sequence). Unmatched junction bases numbered 8, after V lost 1 base and J lost 7 bases. The CDR3 region is CSARVLAGGSVEQYF. In DNA form, the CDR3 reads TGCAGTGCTAGAGTACTAGCGGGAGGTTCAGTGGAGCAGTACTTC.

This clonotype was observed at least ten times. The rearrangement uses TRBV15 and TRBJ2-7; D unresolved. Germline V gene sequence: CDR1 LNHNV, CDR2 YYDKDF (reference sequence). CDR3 length: 12 residues. The V end lost 5 bases, the J end lost 3 bases, and 8 bases lay between the germline ends. The CDR3 here is CATSSSYYEQYF. The CDR3 region has the DNA TGTGCCACCAGCTCGTCCTACTACGAGCAGTACTTC.

With respect to this clonotype: Since a much larger clone is just one base distant, this may be a read error. V is TRBV28 and J is TRBJ1-2; D gene unclear. The CDR3 runs to 16 residues. The V gene's germline CDR1 is MDHEN and CDR2 SYDVKM. V dropped 6 bases and J dropped 4 bases, with 21 bases sitting between them. The CDR3 loop is CASSYPPTAGLYGYTF. CDR3 DNA: TGTGCCAGCAGCTACCCTCCCACAGCCGGACTCTATGGCTACACCTTC.

This clonotype was seen repeatedly, ten times or more. This sequence joins TRBV7-9 and TRBJ2-7; 11 bases are a match to TRBD1. The CDR3 is 15 amino acids. V shed 1 base, J shed 4 bases, and the junction held 3 bases outside the gene matches. Germline loops: CDR1 SEHNR, CDR2 FQNEAQ (reference sequence). The CDR3 here is CASSLEGDRGYEQYF. CDR3 coding DNA: TGTGCCAGCAGCTTAGAAGGGGACAGGGGGTACGAGCAGTACTTC. Using reference TRBV7-9 and TRBJ2-7 for the parts outside the CDR3, the full variable domain is DTGVSQNPRHKITKRGQNVTFRCDPISEHNRLYWYRQTLGQGPEFLTYFQNEAQLEKSRLLSDRFSAERPKGSFSTLEIQRTEQGDSAMYLCASSLEGDRGYEQYFGPGTRLTVT.

This clonotype was recorded at least ten times. Relative to the germline gene, one junction end is altered; a read error may explain this. The chain links TRBV7-7 to TRBJ2-5; D gene unclear. The CDR3 sequence is 15 residues long. Germline-derived CDR1 and CDR2 are SSHAT and FNYEAQ (reference sequence). The CDR3 DNA sequence: TGTGCTAGCAGCTACTGGCTCGGACCGCAAGAGACCCAGTACTTC. Its translation is CASSYWLGPQETQYF.

This clonotype was observed many times. The chain recombines TRBV2 with TRBJ1-1; D gene unclear. The length of the CDR3 is 14 residues. V gave up 5 bases and J gave up 1 base, with 11 bases separating them. Germline assignment: CDR1 SNHLY and CDR2 FYNNEI. This CDR3 reads CASSRLRTNTEAFF. DNA for the CDR3: TGTGCCAGCAGTAGACTCCGGACGAACACTGAAGCTTTCTTT.

V usage is TRBV20-1 and J usage is TRBJ2-1; D is perhaps TRBD2 (6 bases). The CDR3 has 15 residues. Per the germline V gene, CDR1 is DFQATT and CDR2 is SNEGSKA (reference sequence). Trimming removed 6 bases at V and 2 bases at J, with 17 bases between. CDR3 in DNA: TGCAGTGCCCCCCTCGCGGGACGGACCTACAATGAGCAGTTCTTC. Translating gives CSAPLAGRTYNEQFF.

This clonotype occurred a few times. The chain employs TRBV11-2 and TRBJ2-6; D is uncertain. The CDR3 sequence is 16 residues long. CDR1 and CDR2 from the germline V gene are SGHAT and FQNNGV. V lost 2 bases to trimming and J lost 0 bases, with 8 bases between them. For the CDR3, the DNA is TGTGCCAGCAGCTTACACACCACCTCTGGGGCCAACGTCCTGACTTTC. Translation gives CASSLHTTSGANVLTF.

The V and J genes are TRBV28 and TRBJ2-5, with D possibly being TRBD1 (5 bases). The CDR3 extends over 13 amino acids. V was cut by 6 bases and J by 5 bases, with 13 bases left in between. Germline CDR1 is MDHEN and CDR2 is SYDVKM. DNA of the CDR3: TGTGCCAGCAGAGTCAGCAACAGGGAGACCCAGTACTTC. Amino acid sequence: CASRVSNRETQYF.

This clonotype was detected many times. The chain couples TRBV28 to TRBJ2-2; 11 bases fit TRBD2. J was trimmed by 3 bases and V by 5 bases; bases with no gene match: 14. The CDR3 is 19 amino acids. CDR1 MDHEN and CDR2 SYDVKM come from the germline V gene. The CDR3 sequence is CASSPILAGVRRDTGELFF. Here the CDR3 DNA reads TGTGCCAGCAGTCCCATACTAGCGGGAGTAAGGAGGGACACCGGGGAGCTGTTTTTT.

This clonotype was recorded a few times. V usage is TRBV3-1 and J usage is TRBJ2-7, with D uncertain. Trimming took off 5 bases at V and 6 bases at J, with 11 bases between the two ends. The germline gives CDR1 LGHDT, CDR2 YNNKEL (reference sequence). The CDR3 is made up of 12 amino acids. CDR3: CASSREGFEQYF. DNA of the CDR3: TGTGCCAGCAGCAGGGAAGGGTTCGAGCAGTACTTC.

The table lists this clonotype with a few counts. The genes are TRBV9 and TRBJ1-6; TRBD1 matches at 10 bases. Germline V gene data show CDR1 as SGDLS and CDR2 as YYNGEE. J gave up 9 bases and V 0 bases, and 3 bases lay outside the gene matches. This CDR3 has 15 amino acids. DNA for the CDR3: TGTGCCAGCAGCGTAGACGGGGACAGGGGTTCACCCCTCCACTTT. Translating it yields CASSVDGDRGSPLHF. Full variable domain (rest looked up from reference TRBV9 and TRBJ1-6): DSGVTQTPKHLITATGQRVTLRCSPRSGDLSVYWYQQSLDQGLQFLIQYYNGEERAKGNILERFSAQQFPDLHSELNLSSLELGDSALYFCASSVDGDRGSPLHFGNGTRLTVT.

This clonotype was recorded at least ten times. The chain is built from TRBV11-2 and TRBJ2-7; 9 nucleotides match TRBD1. Germline V gene lookup returns CDR1 SGHAT and CDR2 FQNNGV. CDR3 size: 15 residues. Trimming at V came to 6 bases and at J to 1 base, leaving 7 bases not matched to a gene. The DNA for the CDR3 is TGTGCCAGCAGAAAGGGGGGGACAGGGTCCTACGAGCAGTACTTC. This translates into CASRKGGTGSYEQYF.

This clonotype showed up just a few times. This rearrangement joins TRBV27 to TRBJ1-1; 7 nucleotides agree with TRBD1. This CDR3 region has 14 residues. CDR1 is MNHEY, CDR2 SMNVEV, per germline (reference sequence). Trimming at V came to 6 bases and at J to 1 base, leaving 5 bases not matched to a gene. CDR3 DNA sequence: TGTGCCAGCAGCATACAGGGGACGAACACTGAAGCTTTCTTT. It specifies CASSIQGTNTEAFF.

This chain links TRBV7-2 with TRBJ1-2; D is undetermined. The V gene lost 2 bases and the J gene lost 7 bases, with 14 bases spanning the gap. Germline CDR1 reads SGHTA; CDR2 reads FQGNSA. CDR3 length: 14 residues. CDR3 in DNA: TGTGCCAGCAGCTTAAGTTCGGAGGTTGGTGGCTACACCTTC. Protein sequence: CASSLSSEVGGYTF.

This clonotype showed up many times. The chain carries TRBV12-3 or TRBV12-4 and TRBJ2-1, with D tentatively TRBD1 or TRBD2 (5 bases each). The CDR3 runs to 14 residues. Trimming removed 4 bases at V and 7 bases at J, with 14 bases between. In nucleotides, the CDR3 is TGTGCCAGCAGTTCGCCTCGGGACGGTAATGAGCAGTTCTTC. As protein: CASSSPRDGNEQFF.